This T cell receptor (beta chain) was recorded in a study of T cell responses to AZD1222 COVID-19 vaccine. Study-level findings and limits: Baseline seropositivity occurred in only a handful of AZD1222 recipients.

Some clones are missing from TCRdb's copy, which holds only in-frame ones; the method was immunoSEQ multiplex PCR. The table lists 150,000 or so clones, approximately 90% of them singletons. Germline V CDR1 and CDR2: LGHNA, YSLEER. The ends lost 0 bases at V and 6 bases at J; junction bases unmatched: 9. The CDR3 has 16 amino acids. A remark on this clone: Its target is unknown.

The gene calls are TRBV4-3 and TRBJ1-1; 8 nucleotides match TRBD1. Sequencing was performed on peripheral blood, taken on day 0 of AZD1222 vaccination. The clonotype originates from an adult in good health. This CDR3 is CASSQDPAGGFSEAFF. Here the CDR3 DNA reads TGCGCCAGCAGCCAAGATCCGGCAGGGGGCTTCTCTGAAGCTTTCTTT.